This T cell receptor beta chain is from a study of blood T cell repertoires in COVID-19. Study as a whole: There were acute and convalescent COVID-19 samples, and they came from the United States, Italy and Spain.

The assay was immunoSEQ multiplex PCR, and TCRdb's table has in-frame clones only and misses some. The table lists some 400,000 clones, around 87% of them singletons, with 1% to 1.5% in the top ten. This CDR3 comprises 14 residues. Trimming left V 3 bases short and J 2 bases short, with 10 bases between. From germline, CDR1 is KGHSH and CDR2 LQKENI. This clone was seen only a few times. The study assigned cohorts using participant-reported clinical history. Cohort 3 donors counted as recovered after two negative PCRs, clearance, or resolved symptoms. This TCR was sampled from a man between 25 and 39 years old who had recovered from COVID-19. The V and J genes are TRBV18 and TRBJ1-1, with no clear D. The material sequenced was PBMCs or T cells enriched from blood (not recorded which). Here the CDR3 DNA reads TGTGCCAGCTCACCTCAGGAAGGTAACACTGAAGCTTTCTTT. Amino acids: CASSPQEGNTEAFF.